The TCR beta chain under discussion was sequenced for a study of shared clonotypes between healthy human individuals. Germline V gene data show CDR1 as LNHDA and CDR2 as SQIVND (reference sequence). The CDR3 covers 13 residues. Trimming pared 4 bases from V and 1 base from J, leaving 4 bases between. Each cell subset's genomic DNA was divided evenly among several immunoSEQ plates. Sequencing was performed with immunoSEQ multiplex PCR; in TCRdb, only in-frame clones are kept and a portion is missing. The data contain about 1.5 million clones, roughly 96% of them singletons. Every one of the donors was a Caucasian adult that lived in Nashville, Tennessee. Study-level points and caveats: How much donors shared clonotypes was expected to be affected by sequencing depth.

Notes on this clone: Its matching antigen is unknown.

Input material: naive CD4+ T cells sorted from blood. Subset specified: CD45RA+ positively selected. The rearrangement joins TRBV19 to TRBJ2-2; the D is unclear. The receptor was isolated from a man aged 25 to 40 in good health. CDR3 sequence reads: CASSKGNTGELFF. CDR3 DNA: TGTGCCAGTAGTAAGGGGAACACCGGGGAGCTGTTTTTT. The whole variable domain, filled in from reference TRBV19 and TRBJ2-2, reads DGGITQSPKYLFRKEGQNVTLSCEQNLNHDAMYWYRQDPGQGLRLIYYSQIVNDFQKGDIAEGYSVSREKKESFPLTVTSAQKNPTAFYLCASSKGNTGELFFGEGSRLTVL.